This record looks at one T cell receptor (beta chain) sequence and its context. The antigen it recognizes is unknown. Base qualities were left out, and no much larger clone turns up one base away. The CDR3 regions of human TCRbeta chains were analyzed by immunosequencing. In the authors' own workflow: TCRs in the repertoires were compared against a reference library of SARS-CoV-2-specific TCRs that had been generated with the MIRA antigen-specificity platform. Breadth was defined as the fraction of unique TCRs that were SARS-CoV-2-associated, and depth was defined as the fraction of total T cells that were SARS-CoV-2-associated. Using the MIRA data, each spike-specific TCR was assigned both to the spike region to which the TCR was reactive and to a CD4 or CD8 class. Log10-transformed breadth and depth values were compared by one-way ANOVA with Sidak's multiple comparisons tests. In TCRdb, the immuneACCESS table is reduced to in-frame sequences with V and J assigned. These tables do not hold every clone; where another copy was compared, an unresolved V gene accounts for under half, and the others remain unexplained. That table gives V, J and clone size, and the DNA gave D and trimming. In all, the sample holds around 140,000 clones, and roughly nine tenths of those were seen once. The ten largest account for about 3% of the sample.

This sample was included in a study of T cell responses to AZD1222 COVID-19 vaccine (dated by TCRdb to the early 2020s). A note on the overall study: AZD1222 recipients given second doses at about 4 weeks or at about 12 weeks were pooled, since spike-specific TCR depth and breadth were not found to differ between the two schedules. TCR sequencing was performed for 230 to 250 trial participants, of whom about 210 were given two doses of AZD1222 and some 26 were given two doses of MenACWY control vaccine. Trial participants were enrolled by age into subgroups of 18-55, 56-69 and 70-plus years, and around 140, 26 and 57 TCR-sequenced participants, respectively, were included in these subgroups. What the authors observed across the whole study: Participants were mostly white British and included more females than males, and it was suggested by the authors that clonal diversity may have been underestimated. CD4 TCRs associated with the vaccine covered the entire spike protein, and the dominant responses were in regions 160-218 and 743-854. The 56-69-year group was small, and its depth increase did not reach significance, likely because of low power. Spike-specific TCR breadth and depth rose significantly after two AZD1222 doses compared with day 0 and with MenACWY recipients. Because no day 14 peak-response samples were available, repertoires were characterized only after the peak T cell response. Nearly half of unique spike-specific TCRs reportedly recognized epitopes outside regions mutated in the B.1.351 and B.1.1.7 variants. Conclusions about previously exposed vaccinees are limited because only six or seven AZD1222 recipients were SARS-CoV-2 seropositive at baseline.

V trim: 3 bases; J trim: 7 bases; unmatched bases: 4. Looking up the germline V gene yields CDR1 SGHTA and CDR2 FQGNSA. The CDR3 has 15 amino acids, counting the end cysteine and phenylalanine. The retained sequence is limited to the CDR3, 45 bases, with the frame set at the first base. What this sample's time point label stands for: baseline before first vaccination. Vaccinee samples came from UK trials COV001 and COV002, including a single-blind randomized controlled phase 2/3 trial of AZD1222 (ChAdOx1 nCoV-19) in healthy adults. Trial participant PBMC samples were collected at day 0 and day 28 after the second dose for TCRbeta chain sequencing.

This receptor was obtained from an adult in good health. The V and J segments used are TRBV7-2 and TRBJ1-4, with 11 bases matching TRBD1. The sequencing here drew on peripheral blood, taken on day 0 of AZD1222 vaccination. Here the CDR3 is given as CASSLIGTGGEKLFF. The nucleotide sequence reads TGTGCCAGCAGCTTGATCGGGACAGGGGGTGAAAAACTGTTTTTT.